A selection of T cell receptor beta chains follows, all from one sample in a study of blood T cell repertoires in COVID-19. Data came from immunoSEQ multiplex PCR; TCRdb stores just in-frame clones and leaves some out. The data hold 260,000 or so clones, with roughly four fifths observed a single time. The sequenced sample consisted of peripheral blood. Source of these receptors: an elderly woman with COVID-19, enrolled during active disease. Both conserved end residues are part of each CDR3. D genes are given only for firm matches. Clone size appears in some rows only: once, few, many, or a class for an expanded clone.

TGTGCCAGCAGCCAAGATCGGGGGGTTGGAAACACCATATATTTT,CASSQDRGVGNTIYF,few,TRBJ1-3,TRBV4-2,.
TGTGCCAGCAGCCGACTAGCGGGACTGTACGAGCAGTACTTC,CASSRLAGLYEQYF,.,TRBJ2-7,TRBV28,TRBD2
TGTGCCAGCAGCGCCCAAGCTAGCGCAGGTGAGCAGTTCTTC,CASSAQASAGEQFF,once,TRBJ2-1,TRBV11-3,.
TGTGCCAGCAGATCCAGGGAACCCTACACTGAAGCTTTCTTT,CASRSREPYTEAFF,once,TRBJ1-1,TRBV7-2,.
TGCGCCAGCAGCTTCACGGGACTAGCGGGAGAGACCCAGTACTTC,CASSFTGLAGETQYF,.,TRBJ2-5,TRBV5-1,TRBD2
TGTGCCTGGACAGGTATCTATGGCTACACCTTC,CAWTGIYGYTF,.,TRBJ1-2,TRBV30,.
TGTGCCAGCAGTTTCTCAGGGACAGGGTATGGGGCCAACGTCCTGACTTTC,CASSFSGTGYGANVLTF,.,TRBJ2-6,TRBV6-7,TRBD1
TGTGCCTGCCGTGCTAGCGGGTCCTTAGTCAGGCTGTTTTTT,CACRASGSLVRLFF,.,TRBJ2-2,TRBV30,TRBD2
TGTGCCAGCAGCCAAGGAACTCTAGCGGGAGGCGAAGAGCAGTACTTC,CASSQGTLAGGEEQYF,.,TRBJ2-7,TRBV3-1/TRBV3-2,TRBD2
TGCAGCGTTGCGACAGGCCGACTAAACACCATATATTTT,CSVATGRLNTIYF,.,TRBJ1-3,TRBV29-1,.
TGTGCCAGCAGGTCCGGGACAGGGGTCACCGGGGAGCTGTTTTTT,CASRSGTGVTGELFF,.,TRBJ2-2,TRBV7-6,TRBD1
TGTGCCAGCAGTGATGAAGGGGGGAGGGCCAACAATGAGCAGTTCTTC,CASSDEGGRANNEQFF,.,TRBJ2-1,TRBV6-4,.
TGTGCCAGCAGTTCACAGGGGGGCTTCTATGGCTACACCTTC,CASSSQGGFYGYTF,once,TRBJ1-2,TRBV27,TRBD1
TGTGCCAGCAGCAGGGACAGGGGAAGCAATCAGCCCCAGCATTTT,CASSRDRGSNQPQHF,.,TRBJ1-5,TRBV2,TRBD1
TGCGCCAGCAGCCAAGGTTTTACAGGGGCGACCAAAAACATTCAGTACTTC,CASSQGFTGATKNIQYF,.,TRBJ2-4,TRBV4-3,TRBD1
TGTGCCAGTAGTCGAAAGCCGGGACTAGCGGAGACCCAGTACTTC,CASSRKPGLAETQYF,.,TRBJ2-5,TRBV19,TRBD2
TGCGCCAGCAACCGACAGGGAGAGGCAGATACGCAGTATTTT,CASNRQGEADTQYF,.,TRBJ2-3,TRBV5-1,TRBD1
TGTGCCAGCAGCTTAAACGCGGGGGTGGTGGAGACCCAGTACTTC,CASSLNAGVVETQYF,.,TRBJ2-5,TRBV11-2,TRBD2
TGTGCCAGCAGCCCGAGGTGGGGGGAGGAGGTACGCTACACCTTC,CASSPRWGEEVRYTF,.,TRBJ1-2,TRBV4-2,.
TGTGCCAGCAGTTTAGAGGGTTTGAGGGGCTACACCTTC,CASSLEGLRGYTF,.,TRBJ1-2,TRBV28,.
TGTGCCAGCTCACCGCCCGGGACACTCTATGGCTACACCTTC,CASSPPGTLYGYTF,.,TRBJ1-2,TRBV18,.
TGTGCCAGTAGTGTGGGGACAGGGAGGGGAGAGACCCAGTACTTC,CASSVGTGRGETQYF,.,TRBJ2-5,TRBV19,TRBD1
TGTGCCTGGAGACAGGGAGGCACAGATACGCAGTATTTT,CAWRQGGTDTQYF,few,TRBJ2-3,TRBV30,.
TGCGCCAGCAGCCAAGATGTGGGGCGCATCACCGGGGAGCTGTTTTTT,CASSQDVGRITGELFF,.,TRBJ2-2,TRBV4-3,.
TGCAGCGTTGGACAGGGAACGAACACTGAAGCTTTCTTT,CSVGQGTNTEAFF,few,TRBJ1-1,TRBV29-1,TRBD1
TGTGCCAGCAGTCCTCGGGGACAGGGACCTAATTCACCCCTCCACTTT,CASSPRGQGPNSPLHF,few,TRBJ1-6,TRBV28,TRBD1
TGCGCCAGCAGCCCTCCCGGGAAGGCCACTAACTATGGCTACACCTTC,CASSPPGKATNYGYTF,.,TRBJ1-2,TRBV4-1,.
TGCAGCGTCCCTCCTGGTGGGGAGAGATTAGACGGCTACACCTTC,CSVPPGGERLDGYTF,.,TRBJ1-2,TRBV29-1,.
TGTGCCAGCAGTAGGACACTACAAGAGACCCAGTACTTC,CASSRTLQETQYF,.,TRBJ2-5,TRBV5-4,.
TGTGCCAGCAGCCTGCAGGGAGATACGCAGTATTTT,CASSLQGDTQYF,.,TRBJ2-3,TRBV7-3,.
TGTGCCAGCAGCTTAGCGCTTAGGGGAGAAGCTTTCTTT,CASSLALRGEAFF,.,TRBJ1-1,TRBV7-2,.
TGTGCCAGCAGCTCGTCTGGAGGCACTGAAGCTTTCTTT,CASSSSGGTEAFF,.,TRBJ1-1,TRBV7-3,.
TGTGCCAGCAAAAAACTCCGGGACCAAGAGACCCAGTACTTC,CASKKLRDQETQYF,.,TRBJ2-5,TRBV2,.
TGTGCCACCAGCAGAGATCGGGGGGGGGACCCCTCTGGAAACACCATATATTTT,CATSRDRGGDPSGNTIYF,.,TRBJ1-3,TRBV15,.
TGTGCCACCCGAGCGGGAGAGGATCAGACCCAGTACTTC,CATRAGEDQTQYF,.,TRBJ2-5,TRBV10-3,TRBD2
TGCGCCAGCAGCTTGACAGGGATTGGCACTGAAGCTTTCTTT,CASSLTGIGTEAFF,.,TRBJ1-1,TRBV5-1,.
TGTGCCAGCAGCTTAAACCTCGTGGCGGGGGGCGCGAGTTCACCCCTCCACTTT,CASSLNLVAGGASSPLHF,once,TRBJ1-6,TRBV11-2,.
TGTGCCAGCAGTTACAGGGCTAGCGGAGCCTACAATGAGCAGTTCTTC,CASSYRASGAYNEQFF,few,TRBJ2-1,TRBV6-2/TRBV6-3,TRBD2
TGTGCCAGCAGCGCAGACAGGGGAGATAGCAATCAGCCCCAGCATTTT,CASSADRGDSNQPQHF,.,TRBJ1-5,TRBV5-6,TRBD1
TGCGCCAGCAGCTCCACAGGGGATAGCTATGGCTACACCTTC,CASSSTGDSYGYTF,.,TRBJ1-2,TRBV5-1,TRBD1
TGTGCCAGCAGCTTACGCGGGAGGGAAAGCAATGAGCAGTTCTTC,CASSLRGRESNEQFF,.,TRBJ2-1,TRBV7-2,TRBD2
TGCGCCAGCAGCCTTTCTAGCGAAAATGAGCAGTTCTTC,CASSLSSENEQFF,.,TRBJ2-1,TRBV4-1,.
TGCGCCAGCAGCCAATCGCCGGCGACAGGGGGCCGAGGCTACACCTTC,CASSQSPATGGRGYTF,many,TRBJ1-2,TRBV4-1,TRBD1
TGTGCCAGTAGTACCCAGACACGGCCTCAAGAGACCCAGTACTTC,CASSTQTRPQETQYF,.,TRBJ2-5,TRBV19,.
TGTGCCAGCAGCTCTACAGGGGGCGCCCCCCCCCTCCACTTT,CASSSTGGAPPLHF,.,TRBJ1-6,TRBV7-9,TRBD1